These T cell receptor beta chains were read from a single sample in a study of CD4+ T cells in melanoma. Sequencing was performed with immunoSEQ multiplex PCR; in TCRdb, only in-frame clones are kept and a portion is missing. In the table there are about 140,000 clones, about nine tenths of which are singletons. The source of these receptors is a human donor with melanoma. CDR3s leave out the opening cysteine and the closing phenylalanine or tryptophan. The D gene is left open where the match is weak.

D	V	CDR3
NA	TRBV5-1	ASSPDGQGGYEQY
NA	TRBV5-4	ASSPLGRGTYNEQF
NA	TRBV7-3	ASSLTLRVGTDTQY
NA	TRBV9	ASSVRDLNTEAF
NA	TRBV9	ASSGRGISGNTIY
TRBD1	TRBV11-2	ASSLDRDRLPNSPLH
NA	TRBV2	ASSPAVEQF
NA	TRBV27	ASSLQGPGTDTQY
NA	TRBV20-1	SLPEMAGYT
TRBD2	TRBV5-1	ASSPLAGIDEQF
NA	TRBV4-1	ASSQTDTTYEQY
TRBD1	TRBV2	ASSVGGGYTEAF
NA	TRBV27	ASSLPGRYNEQF
TRBD1	TRBV5-4	ASSSTGEGNQPQH
NA	TRBV4-2	ASSQETGRETQY
TRBD1	TRBV7-8	ASSPQMTGISEKLF
NA	TRBV15	ATSRATKETQY
TRBD1	TRBV6-1	ASSDRGPTDTQY
NA	TRBV6-1	ASSTWGRTYEQY
NA	TRBV9	ASSVEVAMAEGYT
NA	TRBV27	ASSLFRAGHNEQF
TRBD1	TRBV11-3	ASSSEKGTVRSNEQF
NA	TRBV6-6	ASSYSGVDTEAF
TRBD1	TRBV7-2	ASSYRGPNQPQH
TRBD1	TRBV9	ASSGGQGRVETQY
NA	TRBV5-1	ASRLGQLNTEAF
TRBD1	TRBV7-9	ASSFRDSFTDTQY